The clone carrying this T cell receptor (beta chain) was recorded once. Its target is unknown. The PCR was carried out with 60 Vbeta primers and 13 Jbeta primers. Method: immunoSEQ multiplex PCR; TCRdb's copy keeps in-frame clones and lacks some. Of about 130,000 clones detected, roughly 70% appear once; the ten largest clones hold over 6%. This specimen comes from a study of cytomegalovirus exposure and HLA in healthy donors. Study-wide points: Rare sequences made up most TCRs, while some public TCRs were found in many donors. An assumption of roughly uniform sequencing depth across donors underlay the presence/absence analyses. Earlier findings revealed that most TCR beta V segments proved productive either about 87% or about 30% of the time. Per a later analysis, HLA-associated TCR beta chains showed more clonal expansion than other, equally common TCR beta chains.

The CDR3 contains 14 residues. V dropped 4 bases and J dropped 7 bases, with 18 bases sitting between them. The germline gives CDR1 SGHNT, CDR2 YYREEE (reference sequence). Material: PBMCs. The TCR sequence derives from a young man in good health and CMV-seronegative. V and J are TRBV5-4 and TRBJ2-7; tentatively, D is TRBD2 (5 bases). DNA for the CDR3: TGTGCCAGCAGCCCGACTACCTTTTCGAGTGAGCAGTACTTC. It codes for CASSPTTFSSEQYF. The variable domain in full, with the rest retrieved from reference TRBV5-4 and TRBJ2-7, is ETGVTQSPTHLIKTRGQQVTLRCSSQSGHNTVSWYQQALGQGPQFIFQYYREEENGRGNFPPRFSGLQFPNYSSELNVNALELDDSALYLCASSPTTFSSEQYFGPGTRLTVT.